Sequencing of this TCR beta chain was carried out in a study of identical twins. TCRdb ran MiXCR on the 5' RACE reads and lists one entry per CDR3 protein. The sample shows approximately 210,000 distinct CDR3 sequences, 6.5% of them seen only once. Everyone who donated was a healthy Caucasian. The ends were cut back, 10 bases at V and 2 bases at J, with 12 bases in the middle. The CDR3 loop spans 13 amino acids. Germline V gene sequence: CDR1 ENHRY, CDR2 SYGVKD. These data are also associated with another study on T cells expressing NK-cell markers.

The chain recombines TRBV10-3 with TRBJ1-5; D is ambiguous. The TCR sequence derives from a woman between 18 and 30 years old in good health. Sequencing used CD8+ T cells sorted from blood. The CDR3 region is CATQLVGNQPQHF. The CDR3, as DNA: TGTGCCACTCAACTGGTAGGCAATCAGCCCCAGCATTTT.